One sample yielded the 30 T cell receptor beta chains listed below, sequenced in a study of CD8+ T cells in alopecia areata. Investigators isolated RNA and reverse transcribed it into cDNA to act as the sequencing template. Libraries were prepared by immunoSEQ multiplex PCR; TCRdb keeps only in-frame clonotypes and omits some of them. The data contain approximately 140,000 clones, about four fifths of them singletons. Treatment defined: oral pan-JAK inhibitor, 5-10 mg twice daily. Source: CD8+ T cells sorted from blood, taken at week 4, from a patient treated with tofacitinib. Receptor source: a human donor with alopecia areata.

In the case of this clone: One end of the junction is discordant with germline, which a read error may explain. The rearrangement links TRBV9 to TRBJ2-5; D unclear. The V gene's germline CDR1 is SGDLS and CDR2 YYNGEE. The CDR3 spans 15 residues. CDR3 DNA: TGTGCCAGCAGCGTAGACACCGGTGATGGAGAGATCCAGTACTTC. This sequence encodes CASSVDTGDGEIQYF.

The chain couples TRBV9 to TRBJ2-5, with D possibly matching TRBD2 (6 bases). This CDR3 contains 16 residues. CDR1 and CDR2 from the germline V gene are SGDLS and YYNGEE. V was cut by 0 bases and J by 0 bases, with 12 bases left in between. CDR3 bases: TGTGCCAGCAGCGTAGGAACTAGCTTGGACCAAGAGACCCAGTACTTC. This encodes CASSVGTSLDQETQYF.

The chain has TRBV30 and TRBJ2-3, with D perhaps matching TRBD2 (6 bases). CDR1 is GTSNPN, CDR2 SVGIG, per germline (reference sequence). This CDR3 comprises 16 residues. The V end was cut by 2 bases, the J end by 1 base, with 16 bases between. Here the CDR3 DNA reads TGTGCCTGGAGTCATGACCGGGACTCCCGCACAGATACGCAGTATTTT. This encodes CAWSHDRDSRTDTQYF.

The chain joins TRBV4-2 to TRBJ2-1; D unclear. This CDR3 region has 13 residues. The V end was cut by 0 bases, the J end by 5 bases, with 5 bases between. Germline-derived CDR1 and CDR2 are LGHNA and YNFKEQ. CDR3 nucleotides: TGTGCCAGCAGCCAAGATTCGGACAATGAGCAGTTCTTC. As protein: CASSQDSDNEQFF.

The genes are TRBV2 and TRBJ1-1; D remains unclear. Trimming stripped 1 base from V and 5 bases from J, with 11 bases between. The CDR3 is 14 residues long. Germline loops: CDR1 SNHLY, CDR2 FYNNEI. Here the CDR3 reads CASSEGGPWTEAFF. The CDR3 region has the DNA TGTGCCAGCAGTGAAGGGGGTCCTTGGACTGAAGCTTTCTTT.

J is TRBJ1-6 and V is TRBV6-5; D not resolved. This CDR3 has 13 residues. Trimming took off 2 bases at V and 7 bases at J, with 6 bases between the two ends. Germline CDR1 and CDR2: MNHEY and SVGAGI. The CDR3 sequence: CASSYNLNSPLHF. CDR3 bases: TGTGCCAGCAGTTACAACTTGAATTCACCCCTCCACTTT.

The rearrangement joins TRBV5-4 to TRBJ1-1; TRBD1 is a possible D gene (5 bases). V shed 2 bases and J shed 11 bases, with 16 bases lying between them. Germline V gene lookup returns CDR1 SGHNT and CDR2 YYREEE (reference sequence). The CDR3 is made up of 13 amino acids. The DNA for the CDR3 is TGTGCCAGCAGCTTTTCTACAGGAGGGCTGGCTTTCTTT. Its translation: CASSFSTGGLAFF.

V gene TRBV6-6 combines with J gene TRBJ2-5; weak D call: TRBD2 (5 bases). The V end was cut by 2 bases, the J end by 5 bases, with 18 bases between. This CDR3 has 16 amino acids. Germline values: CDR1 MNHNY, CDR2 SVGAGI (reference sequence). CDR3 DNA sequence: TGTGCCAGCAGTTACGCCCGGGGAGATCCCCTGGAGACCCAGTACTTC. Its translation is CASSYARGDPLETQYF.

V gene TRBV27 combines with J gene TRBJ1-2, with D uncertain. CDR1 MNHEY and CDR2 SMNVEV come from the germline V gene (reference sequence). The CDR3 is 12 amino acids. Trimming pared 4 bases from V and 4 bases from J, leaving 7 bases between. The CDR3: CASSSAFYGYTF. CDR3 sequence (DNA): TGTGCCAGCAGTTCAGCCTTCTATGGCTACACCTTC.

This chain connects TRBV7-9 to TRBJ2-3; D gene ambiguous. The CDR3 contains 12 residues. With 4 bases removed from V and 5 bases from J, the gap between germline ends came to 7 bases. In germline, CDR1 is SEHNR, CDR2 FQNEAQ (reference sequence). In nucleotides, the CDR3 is TGTGCCAGCAGCTCAGGTGAAGATACGCAGTATTTT. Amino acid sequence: CASSSGEDTQYF.

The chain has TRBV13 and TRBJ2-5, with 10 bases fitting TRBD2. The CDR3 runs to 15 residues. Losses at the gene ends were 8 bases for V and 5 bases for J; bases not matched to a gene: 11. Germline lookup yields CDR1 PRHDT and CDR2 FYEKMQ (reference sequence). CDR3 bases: TGTGCCAGCCTCGCCCGGGGACTAGCGTCGGAGACCCAGTACTTC. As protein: CASLARGLASETQYF.

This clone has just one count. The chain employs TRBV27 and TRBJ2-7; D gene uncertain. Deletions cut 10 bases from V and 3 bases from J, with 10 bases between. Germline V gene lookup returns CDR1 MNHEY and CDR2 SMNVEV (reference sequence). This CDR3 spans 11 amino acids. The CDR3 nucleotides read TGTGCCACCCAACCGGGCTACGAGCAGTACTTC. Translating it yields CATQPGYEQYF.

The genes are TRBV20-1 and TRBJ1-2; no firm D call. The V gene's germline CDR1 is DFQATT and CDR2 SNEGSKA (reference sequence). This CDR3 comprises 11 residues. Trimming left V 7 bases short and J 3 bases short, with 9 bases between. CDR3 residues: CSGTQDYGYTF. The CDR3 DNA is TGCAGTGGCACTCAGGACTATGGCTACACCTTC.

CDR3 in amino acids: CASSLTGWNSPLHF. In DNA, the CDR3 is TGTGCCAGCAGCTTAACAGGGTGGAATTCACCCCTCCACTTT. This chain uses TRBV7-2 with TRBJ1-6, with D maybe TRBD1 (6 bases). Germline CDR1 and CDR2: SGHTA and FQGNSA. The length of the CDR3 is 14 residues. V dropped 2 bases and J dropped 7 bases, with 9 bases sitting between them.

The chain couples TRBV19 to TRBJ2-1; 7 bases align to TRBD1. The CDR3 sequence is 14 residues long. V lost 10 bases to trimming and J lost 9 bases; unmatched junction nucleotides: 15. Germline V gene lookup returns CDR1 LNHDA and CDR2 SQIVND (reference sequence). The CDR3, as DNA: TGTGCCACTATGCCGCTAGACAGGGAAGCTGAGCAGTTCTTC. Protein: CATMPLDREAEQFF.

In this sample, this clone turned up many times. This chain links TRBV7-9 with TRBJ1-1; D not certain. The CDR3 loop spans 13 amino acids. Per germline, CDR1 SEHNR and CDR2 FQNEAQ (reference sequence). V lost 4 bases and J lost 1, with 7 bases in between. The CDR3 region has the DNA TGTGCCAGCAGCTCTAACCGGAACACTGAAGCTTTCTTT. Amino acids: CASSSNRNTEAFF.

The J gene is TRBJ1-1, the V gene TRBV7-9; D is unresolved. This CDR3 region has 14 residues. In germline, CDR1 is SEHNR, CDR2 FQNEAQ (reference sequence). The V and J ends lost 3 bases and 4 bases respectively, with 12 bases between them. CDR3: CASSLVALGTEAFF. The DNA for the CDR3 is TGTGCCAGCAGCTTGGTAGCCTTAGGCACTGAAGCTTTCTTT. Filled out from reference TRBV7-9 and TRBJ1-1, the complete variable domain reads DTGVSQNPRHKITKRGQNVTFRCDPISEHNRLYWYRQTLGQGPEFLTYFQNEAQLEKSRLLSDRFSAERPKGSFSTLEIQRTEQGDSAMYLCASSLVALGTEAFFGQGTRLTVV.

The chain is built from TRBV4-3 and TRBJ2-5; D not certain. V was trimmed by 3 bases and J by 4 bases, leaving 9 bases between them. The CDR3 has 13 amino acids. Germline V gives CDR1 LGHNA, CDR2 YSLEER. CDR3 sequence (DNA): TGCGCCAGCAGCCAGCGGAGTGCAGAGACCCAGTACTTC. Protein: CASSQRSAETQYF.

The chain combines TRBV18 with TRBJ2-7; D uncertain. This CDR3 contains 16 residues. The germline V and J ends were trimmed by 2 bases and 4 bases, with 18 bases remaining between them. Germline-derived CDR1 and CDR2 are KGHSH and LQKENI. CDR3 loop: CASSPIMGSSSYEQYF. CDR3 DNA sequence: TGTGCCAGCTCACCAATCATGGGTAGCAGTTCGTACGAGCAGTACTTC.

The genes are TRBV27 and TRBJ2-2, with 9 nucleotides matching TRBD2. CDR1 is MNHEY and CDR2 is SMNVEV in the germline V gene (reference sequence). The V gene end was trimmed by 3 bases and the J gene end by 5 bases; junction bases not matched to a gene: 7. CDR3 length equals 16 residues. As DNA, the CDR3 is TGTGCCAGCAGTTTGATTCTAGCGGGGTGGACCGGGGAGCTGTTTTTT. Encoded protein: CASSLILAGWTGELFF.

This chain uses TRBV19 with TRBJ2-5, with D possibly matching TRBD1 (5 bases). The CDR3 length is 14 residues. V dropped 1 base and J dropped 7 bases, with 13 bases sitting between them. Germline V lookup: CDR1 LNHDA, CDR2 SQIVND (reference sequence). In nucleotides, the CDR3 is TGTGCCAGTAGTATAGCCTTGGGGCGAGGGACCCAGTACTTC. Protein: CASSIALGRGTQYF.

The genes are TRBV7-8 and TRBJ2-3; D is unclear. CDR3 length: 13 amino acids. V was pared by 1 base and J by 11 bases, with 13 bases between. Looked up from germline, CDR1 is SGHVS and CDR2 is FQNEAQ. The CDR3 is CASSLVGRLGQYF. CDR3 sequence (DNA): TGTGCCAGCAGCTTAGTTGGGCGCCTGGGGCAGTATTTT.

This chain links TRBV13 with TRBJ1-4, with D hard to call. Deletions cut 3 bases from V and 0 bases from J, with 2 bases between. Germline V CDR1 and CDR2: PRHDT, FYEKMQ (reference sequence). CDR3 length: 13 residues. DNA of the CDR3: TGTGCCAGCAGCTTTGCAACTAATGAAAAACTGTTTTTT. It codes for CASSFATNEKLFF. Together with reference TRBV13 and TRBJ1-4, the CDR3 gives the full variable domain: AAGVIQSPRHLIKEKRETATLKCYPIPRHDTVYWYQQGPGQDPQFLISFYEKMQSDKGSIPDRFSAQQFSDYHSELNMSSLELGDSALYFCASSFATNEKLFFGSGTQLSVL.

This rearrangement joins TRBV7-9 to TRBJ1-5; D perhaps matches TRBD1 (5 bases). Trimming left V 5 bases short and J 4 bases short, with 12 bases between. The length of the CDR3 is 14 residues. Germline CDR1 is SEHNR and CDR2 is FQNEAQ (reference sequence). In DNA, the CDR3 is TGTGCCAGCAGCCCGGGGACGTATAATCAGCCCCAGCATTTT. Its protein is CASSPGTYNQPQHF.

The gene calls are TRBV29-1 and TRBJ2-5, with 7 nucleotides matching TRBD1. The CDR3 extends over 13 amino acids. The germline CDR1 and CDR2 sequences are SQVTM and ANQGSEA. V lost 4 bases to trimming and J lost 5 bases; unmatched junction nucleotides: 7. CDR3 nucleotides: TGCAGCGTTGTAGGGACAGCTGGGGAGACCCAGTACTTC. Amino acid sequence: CSVVGTAGETQYF.

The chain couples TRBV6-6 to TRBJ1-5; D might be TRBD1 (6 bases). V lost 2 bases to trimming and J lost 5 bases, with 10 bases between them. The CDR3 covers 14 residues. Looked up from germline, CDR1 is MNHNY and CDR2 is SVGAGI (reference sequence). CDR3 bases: TGTGCCAGCAGTTACAGGGGGTTGGATCAGCCCCAGCATTTT. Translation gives CASSYRGLDQPQHF.

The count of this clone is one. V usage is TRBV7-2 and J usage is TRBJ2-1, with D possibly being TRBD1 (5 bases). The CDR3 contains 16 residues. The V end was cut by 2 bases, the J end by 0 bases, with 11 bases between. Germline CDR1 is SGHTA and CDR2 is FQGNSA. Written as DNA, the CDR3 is TGTGCCAGCAGCTTAATGTGGGGCCCCTCCTACAATGAGCAGTTCTTC. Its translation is CASSLMWGPSYNEQFF.

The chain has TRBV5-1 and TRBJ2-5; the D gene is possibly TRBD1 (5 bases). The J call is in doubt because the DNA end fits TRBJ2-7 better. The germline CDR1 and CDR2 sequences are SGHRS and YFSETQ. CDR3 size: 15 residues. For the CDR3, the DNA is TGCGCCAGCAGCTTGGATGTCGGCAGGGTGGCCGAGCAGTACTTC. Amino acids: CASSLDVGRVAEQYF.

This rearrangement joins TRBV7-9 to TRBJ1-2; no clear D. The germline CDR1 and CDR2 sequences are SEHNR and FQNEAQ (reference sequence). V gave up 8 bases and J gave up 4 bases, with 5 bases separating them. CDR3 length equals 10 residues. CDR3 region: CASFVYGYTF. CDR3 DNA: TGTGCCAGCTTCGTCTATGGCTACACCTTC.

Here the CDR3 reads CASSYVTGLQEQYF. CDR3 bases: TGTGCCAGCAGTTATGTCACAGGGCTTCAAGAGCAGTACTTC. J is TRBJ2-7 and V is TRBV6-5; perhaps TRBD1 as D (6 bases). CDR3 length equals 14 residues. Trimming cost V 3 bases and J 7 bases, with 16 bases left between them. CDR1 and CDR2 from the germline V gene are MNHEY and SVGAGI.